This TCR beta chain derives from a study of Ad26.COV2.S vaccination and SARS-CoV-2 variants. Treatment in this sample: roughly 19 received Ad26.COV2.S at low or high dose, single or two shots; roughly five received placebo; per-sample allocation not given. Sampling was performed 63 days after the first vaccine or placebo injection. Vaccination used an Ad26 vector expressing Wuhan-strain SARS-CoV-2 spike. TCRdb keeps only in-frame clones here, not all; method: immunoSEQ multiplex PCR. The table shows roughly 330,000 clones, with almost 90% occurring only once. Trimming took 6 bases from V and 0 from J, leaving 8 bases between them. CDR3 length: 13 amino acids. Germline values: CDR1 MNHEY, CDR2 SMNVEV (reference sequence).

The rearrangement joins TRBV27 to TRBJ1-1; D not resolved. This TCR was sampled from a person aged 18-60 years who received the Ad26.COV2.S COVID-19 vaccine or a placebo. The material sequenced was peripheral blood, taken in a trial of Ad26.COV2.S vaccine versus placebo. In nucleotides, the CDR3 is TGTGCCAGCAGAGGGAGATTGAACACTGAAGCTTTCTTT. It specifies CASRGRLNTEAFF.